This T cell receptor beta chain was recovered during a study of control samples from healthy donors and cancer patients. Germline loops: CDR1 SGHNT, CDR2 YENEEA. The CDR3 totals 14 residues. V shed 0 bases, J shed 9 bases, and the junction held 5 bases outside the gene matches. Data came from immunoSEQ multiplex PCR; TCRdb stores just in-frame clones and leaves some out. The top ten clones hold about 9.9% of a sample with about 76,000 clones, roughly 90% of them seen once. The V and J genes are TRBV11-3 and TRBJ2-1; 7 positions match TRBD2. The receptor was isolated from a woman in her 50s with colorectal cancer. Sequencing input: PBMCs. The chain's CDR3 is CASSLDWGGGEQFF. CDR3 coding DNA: TGTGCCAGCAGCTTAGATTGGGGGGGAGGTGAGCAGTTCTTC.